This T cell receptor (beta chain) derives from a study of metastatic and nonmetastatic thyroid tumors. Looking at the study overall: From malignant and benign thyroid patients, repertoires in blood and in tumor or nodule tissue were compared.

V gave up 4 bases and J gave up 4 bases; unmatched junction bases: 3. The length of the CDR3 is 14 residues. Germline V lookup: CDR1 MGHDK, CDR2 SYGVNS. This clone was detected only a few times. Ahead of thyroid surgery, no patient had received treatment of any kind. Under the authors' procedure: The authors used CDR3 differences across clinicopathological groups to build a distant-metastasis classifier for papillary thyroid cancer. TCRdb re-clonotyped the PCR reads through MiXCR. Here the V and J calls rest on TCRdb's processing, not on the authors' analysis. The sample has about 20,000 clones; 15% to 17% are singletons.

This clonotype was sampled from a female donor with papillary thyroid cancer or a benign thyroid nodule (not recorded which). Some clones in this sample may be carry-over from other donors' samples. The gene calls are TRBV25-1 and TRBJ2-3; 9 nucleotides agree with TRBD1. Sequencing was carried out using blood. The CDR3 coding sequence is TGTGCCAGCAGTGCCGACAGGGGGGCAGATACGCAGTATTTT. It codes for CASSADRGADTQYF.